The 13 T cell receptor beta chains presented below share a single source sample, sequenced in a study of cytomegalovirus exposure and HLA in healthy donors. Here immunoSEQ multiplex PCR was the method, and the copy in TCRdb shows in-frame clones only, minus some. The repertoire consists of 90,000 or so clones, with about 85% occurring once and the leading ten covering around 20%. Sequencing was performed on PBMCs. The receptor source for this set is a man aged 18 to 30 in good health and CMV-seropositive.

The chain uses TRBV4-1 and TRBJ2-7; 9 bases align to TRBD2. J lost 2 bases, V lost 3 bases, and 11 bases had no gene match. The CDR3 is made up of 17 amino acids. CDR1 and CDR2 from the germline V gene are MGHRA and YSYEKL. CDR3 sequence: CASSHGLAGTLTYEQYF. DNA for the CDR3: TGCGCCAGCAGCCACGGGCTAGCGGGAACCCTCACCTACGAGCAGTACTTC.

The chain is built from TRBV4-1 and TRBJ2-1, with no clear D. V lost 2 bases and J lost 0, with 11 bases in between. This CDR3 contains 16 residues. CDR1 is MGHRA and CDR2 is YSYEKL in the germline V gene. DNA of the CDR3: TGCGCCAGCAGCCAACTAGACCTGATCTCCTACAATGAGCAGTTCTTC. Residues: CASSQLDLISYNEQFF.

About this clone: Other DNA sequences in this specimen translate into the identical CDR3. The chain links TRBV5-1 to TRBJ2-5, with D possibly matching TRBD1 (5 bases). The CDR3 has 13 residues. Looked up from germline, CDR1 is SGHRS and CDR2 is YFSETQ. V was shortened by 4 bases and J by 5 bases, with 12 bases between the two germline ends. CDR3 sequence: CASSLWGGETQYF. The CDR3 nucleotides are TGCGCCAGCAGCCTCTGGGGCGGTGAGACCCAGTACTTC.

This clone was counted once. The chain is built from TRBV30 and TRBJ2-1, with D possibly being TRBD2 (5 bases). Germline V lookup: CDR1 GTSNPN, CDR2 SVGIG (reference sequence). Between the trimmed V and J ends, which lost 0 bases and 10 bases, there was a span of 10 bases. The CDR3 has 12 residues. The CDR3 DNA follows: TGTGCCTGGAGTGTAGCGGCGAGCGAGCAGTTCTTC. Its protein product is CAWSVAASEQFF.

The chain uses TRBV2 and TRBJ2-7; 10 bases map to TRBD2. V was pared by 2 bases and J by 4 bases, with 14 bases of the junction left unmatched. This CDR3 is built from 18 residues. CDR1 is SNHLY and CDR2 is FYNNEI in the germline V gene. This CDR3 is CASSEICLAGAPGYEQYV. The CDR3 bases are TGTGCCAGCAGTGAAATCTGTCTAGCGGGGGCCCCGGGGTACGAGCAGTACGTC.

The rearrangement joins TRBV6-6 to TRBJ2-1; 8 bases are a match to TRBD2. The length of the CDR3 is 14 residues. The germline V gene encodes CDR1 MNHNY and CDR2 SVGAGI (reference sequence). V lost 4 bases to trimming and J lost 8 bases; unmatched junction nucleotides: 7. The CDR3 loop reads CASSLGLVGDEQFF. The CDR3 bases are TGTGCCAGCAGTTTGGGACTAGTGGGGGATGAGCAGTTCTTC.

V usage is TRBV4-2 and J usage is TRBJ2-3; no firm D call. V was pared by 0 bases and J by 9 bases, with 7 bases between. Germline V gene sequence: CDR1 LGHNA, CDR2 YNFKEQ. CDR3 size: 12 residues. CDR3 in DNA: TGTGCCAGCAGCCAAGATCGTCCCACGCAGTATTTT. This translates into CASSQDRPTQYF.

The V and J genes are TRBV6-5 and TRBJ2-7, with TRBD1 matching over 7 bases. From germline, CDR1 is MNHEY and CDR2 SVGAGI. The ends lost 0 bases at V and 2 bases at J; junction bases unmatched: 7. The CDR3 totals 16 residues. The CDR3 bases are TGTGCCAGCAGTTACTCCTCGACAGGGATCCCCTACGAGCAGTACTTC. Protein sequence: CASSYSSTGIPYEQYF.

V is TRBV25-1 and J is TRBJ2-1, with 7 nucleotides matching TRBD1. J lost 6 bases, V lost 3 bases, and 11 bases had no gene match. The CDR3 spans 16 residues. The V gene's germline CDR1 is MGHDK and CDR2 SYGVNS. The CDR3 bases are TGTGCCAGCAGTGATCCAAAAACAGGGGCAGGCAATGAGCAGTTCTTC. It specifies CASSDPKTGAGNEQFF.

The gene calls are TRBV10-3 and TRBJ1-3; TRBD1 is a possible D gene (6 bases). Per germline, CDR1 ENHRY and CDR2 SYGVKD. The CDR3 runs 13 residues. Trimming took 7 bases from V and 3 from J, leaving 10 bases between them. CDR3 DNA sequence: TGTGCCATCAATACAGGGATTGGAAACACCATATATTTT. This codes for CAINTGIGNTIYF.

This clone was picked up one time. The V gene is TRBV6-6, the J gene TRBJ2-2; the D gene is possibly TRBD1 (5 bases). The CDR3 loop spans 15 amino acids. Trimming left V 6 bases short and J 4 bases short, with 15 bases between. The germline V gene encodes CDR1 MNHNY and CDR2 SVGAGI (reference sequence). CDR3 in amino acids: CASSTSLRGTGELFF. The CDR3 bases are TGTGCCAGCAGCACCAGCCTTAGGGGCACCGGGGAGCTGTTTTTT.

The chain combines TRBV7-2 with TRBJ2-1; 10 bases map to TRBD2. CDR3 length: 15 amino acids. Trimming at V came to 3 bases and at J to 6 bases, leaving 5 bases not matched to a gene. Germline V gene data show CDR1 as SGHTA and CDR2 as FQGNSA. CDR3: CASSLATSGFNEQFF. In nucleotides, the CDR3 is TGTGCCAGCAGCTTGGCGACTAGCGGGTTCAATGAGCAGTTCTTC. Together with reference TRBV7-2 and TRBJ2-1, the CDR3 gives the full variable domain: GAGVSQSPSNKVTEKGKDVELRCDPISGHTALYWYRQSLGQGLEFLIYFQGNSAPDKSGLPSDRFSAERTGGSVSTLTIQRTQQEDSAVYLCASSLATSGFNEQFFGPGTRLTVL.

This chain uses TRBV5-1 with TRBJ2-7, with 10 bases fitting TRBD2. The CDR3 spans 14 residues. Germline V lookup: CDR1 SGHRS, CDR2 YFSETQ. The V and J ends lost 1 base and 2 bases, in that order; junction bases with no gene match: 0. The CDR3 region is CASSLTSGTYEQYF. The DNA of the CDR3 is TGCGCCAGCAGCTTGACTAGCGGGACCTACGAGCAGTACTTC.